Below are 2 T cell receptor beta chains sequenced from a single sample in a study of cytomegalovirus exposure and HLA in healthy donors. The PCR employed 60 Vbeta primers together with 13 Jbeta primers. The repertoire was sequenced with immunoSEQ multiplex PCR; TCRdb's copy has only in-frame clones and lacks some. The sample has about 130,000 clones; around four fifths are singletons. The sequenced material came from PBMCs. These receptors were taken from a man between 25 and 39 years old in good health and CMV-seronegative.

The rearrangement uses TRBV5-1 and TRBJ2-6; 7 positions agree with TRBD1. J lost 0 bases, V lost 4 bases, and 1 base had no gene match. Germline V CDR1 and CDR2: SGHRS, YFSETQ. The CDR3 consists of 15 residues. The chain's CDR3 is CASSGTDSGANVLTF. The CDR3 region has the DNA TGCGCCAGCAGCGGGACAGACTCTGGGGCCAACGTCCTGACTTTC.

The chain combines TRBV5-1 with TRBJ2-7; 7 nucleotides line up with TRBD1. The germline V gene encodes CDR1 SGHRS and CDR2 YFSETQ. J lost 1 base, V lost 4 bases, and 5 bases had no gene match. The CDR3 sequence is 14 residues long. CDR3 loop: CASSHGTESYEQYF. For the CDR3, the DNA is TGCGCCAGCAGCCATGGGACAGAGTCCTACGAGCAGTACTTC.